These 6 T cell receptor beta chains originate from one sample sequenced in a study of cytomegalovirus exposure and HLA in healthy donors. Use of 60 Vbeta and 13 Jbeta primers characterized the PCR. Generated by immunoSEQ multiplex PCR, the TCRdb table keeps only in-frame clones and is missing some. The data contain some 93,000 clones, 70% to 85% of them singletons. The sample was PBMCs. Receptors were obtained from a man between 45 and 60 years old in good health and CMV-seronegative.

V gene TRBV5-1 combines with J gene TRBJ1-1; 8 bases map to TRBD1. With 7 bases clipped from V and 3 bases from J, the junction kept 11 bases outside the gene matches. This CDR3 region has 15 residues. The germline V gene encodes CDR1 SGHRS and CDR2 YFSETQ. The CDR3 region has the DNA TGCGCCAGCGCCAGGGAGGGGACAGGTTACACTGAAGCTTTCTTT. It encodes CASAREGTGYTEAFF.

The chain carries TRBV19 and TRBJ1-5, with D possibly TRBD1 on 6 matching bases. The CDR3 is 16 residues long. CDR1 and CDR2 from the germline V gene are LNHDA and SQIVND (reference sequence). The V gene lost 4 bases and the J gene lost 0 bases, with 13 bases spanning the gap. CDR3 sequence: CASSTDSFLSNQPQHF. CDR3 in DNA: TGTGCCAGTAGTACGGACAGCTTTCTTAGCAATCAGCCCCAGCATTTT.

The chain uses TRBV13 and TRBJ2-7; a possible D gene is TRBD1 (5 bases). CDR1 and CDR2 (germline): PRHDT, FYEKMQ (reference sequence). The CDR3 covers 14 residues. V gave up 5 bases and J gave up 0 bases, with 11 bases separating them. CDR3: CASSPWGRSYEQYF. CDR3 nucleotide sequence: TGTGCCAGCAGCCCCTGGGGCCGCTCCTACGAGCAGTACTTC. The variable domain in full, with the rest retrieved from reference TRBV13 and TRBJ2-7, is AAGVIQSPRHLIKEKRETATLKCYPIPRHDTVYWYQQGPGQDPQFLISFYEKMQSDKGSIPDRFSAQQFSDYHSELNMSSLELGDSALYFCASSPWGRSYEQYFGPGTRLTVT.

The gene calls are TRBV10-1 and TRBJ2-7, with D perhaps matching TRBD2 (5 bases). The germline V gene encodes CDR1 WNHNN and CDR2 SYGVQD (reference sequence). Trimming pared 6 bases from V and 2 bases from J, leaving 17 bases between. The CDR3 contains 15 residues. This chain's CDR3 is CASRVSGYLTYEQYF. In nucleotides, the CDR3 is TGCGCCAGCAGAGTAAGCGGATACCTGACCTACGAGCAGTACTTC.

The gene calls are TRBV6-1 and TRBJ1-5; weak D call: TRBD1 (5 bases). There are 14 residues in the CDR3. V lost 4 bases and J 9 bases, leaving 16 bases between the germline ends. Germline V gene data show CDR1 as MNHNS and CDR2 as SASEGT. The CDR3 nucleotides read TGTGCCAGCAGTGTCGGCCGCAGCGGGGGGCCCCAGCATTTT. Translated, it gives CASSVGRSGGPQHF.

To note about this clone: A read error may account for a junction end that differs from germline. V gene TRBV7-7 combines with J gene TRBJ2-2; TRBD2 is a possible D gene (5 bases). The CDR3 spans 18 residues. Germline lookup yields CDR1 SSHAT and CDR2 FNYEAQ (reference sequence). CDR3 protein: CASSSSDHYYGGNGELFF. The CDR3, as DNA: TGTGCTAGCAGCTCGTCGGATCATTACTATGGAGGAAACGGGGAGCTGTTTTTT.